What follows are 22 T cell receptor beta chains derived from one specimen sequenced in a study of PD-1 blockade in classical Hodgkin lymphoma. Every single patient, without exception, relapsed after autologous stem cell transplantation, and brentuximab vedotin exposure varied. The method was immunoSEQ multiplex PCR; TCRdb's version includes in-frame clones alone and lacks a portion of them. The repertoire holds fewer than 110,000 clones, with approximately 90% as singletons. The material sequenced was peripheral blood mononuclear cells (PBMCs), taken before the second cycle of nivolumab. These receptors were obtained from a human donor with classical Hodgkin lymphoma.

For the CDR3, the DNA is TGTGCCAGCAGCTTAGCGGGGGACAGGGCTGCCTATGGCTACACCTTC. It encodes CASSLAGDRAAYGYTF. The gene calls are TRBV7-8 and TRBJ1-2, with 9 bases lining up with TRBD1. The CDR3 covers 16 residues. Germline CDR1 reads SGHVS; CDR2 reads FQNEAQ. The V segment lost 0 bases and the J segment 4 bases; nucleotides outside the gene matches: 6.

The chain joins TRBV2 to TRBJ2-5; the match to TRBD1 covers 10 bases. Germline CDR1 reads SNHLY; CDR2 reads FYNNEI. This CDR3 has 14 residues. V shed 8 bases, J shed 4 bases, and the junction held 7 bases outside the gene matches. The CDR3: CASEIRTGGETQYF. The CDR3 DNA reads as TGTGCCAGCGAAATCCGGACAGGGGGAGAGACCCAGTACTTC.

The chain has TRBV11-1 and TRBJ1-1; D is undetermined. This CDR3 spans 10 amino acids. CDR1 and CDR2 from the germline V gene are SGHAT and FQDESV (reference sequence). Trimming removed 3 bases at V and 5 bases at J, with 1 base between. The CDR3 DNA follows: TGTGCCAGCAGCTTTACTGAAGCTTTCTTT. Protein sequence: CASSFTEAFF.

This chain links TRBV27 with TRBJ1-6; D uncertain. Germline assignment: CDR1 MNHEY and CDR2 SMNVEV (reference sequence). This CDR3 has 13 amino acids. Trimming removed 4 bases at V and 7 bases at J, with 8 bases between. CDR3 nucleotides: TGTGCCAGCAGTTACGGACCCAATTCACCCCTCCACTTT. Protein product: CASSYGPNSPLHF.

CDR3 DNA sequence: TGCGCCAGCAGCTTGGAGGGGGTAGCAAATCAGCCCCAGCATTTT. Translated: CASSLEGVANQPQHF. This chain joins TRBV5-1 and TRBJ1-5, with a possible D match to TRBD1 (6 bases). V lost 0 bases, J lost 4 bases, and 11 bases lay in between. CDR1 SGHRS and CDR2 YFSETQ come from the germline V gene. The CDR3 sequence is 15 residues long.

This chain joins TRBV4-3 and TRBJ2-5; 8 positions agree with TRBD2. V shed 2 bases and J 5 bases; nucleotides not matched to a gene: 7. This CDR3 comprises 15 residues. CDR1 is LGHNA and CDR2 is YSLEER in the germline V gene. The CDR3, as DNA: TGCGCCAGCAGCCAAACCCGACTAGCGTTGGAGACCCAGTACTTC. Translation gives CASSQTRLALETQYF.

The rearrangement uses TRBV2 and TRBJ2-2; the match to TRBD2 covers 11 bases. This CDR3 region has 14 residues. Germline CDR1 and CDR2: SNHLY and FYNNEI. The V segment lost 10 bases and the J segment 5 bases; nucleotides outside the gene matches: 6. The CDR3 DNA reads TGTGCCACCATTACTAGCGGGAGTACCGGGGAGCTGTTTTTT. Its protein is CATITSGSTGELFF.

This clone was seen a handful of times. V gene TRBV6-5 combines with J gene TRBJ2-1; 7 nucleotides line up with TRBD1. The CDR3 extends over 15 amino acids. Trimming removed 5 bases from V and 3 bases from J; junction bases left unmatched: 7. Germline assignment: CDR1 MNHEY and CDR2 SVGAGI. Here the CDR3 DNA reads TGTGCCAGCAGTCGACCGGGACAGAGCTACAATGAGCAGTTCTTC. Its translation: CASSRPGQSYNEQFF.

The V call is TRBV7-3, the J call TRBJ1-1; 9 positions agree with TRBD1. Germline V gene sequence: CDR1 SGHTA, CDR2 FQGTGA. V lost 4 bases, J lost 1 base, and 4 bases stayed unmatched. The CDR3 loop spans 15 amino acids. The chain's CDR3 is CASSSQGARNTEAFF. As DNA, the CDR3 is TGTGCCAGCAGCTCACAGGGGGCGAGGAACACTGAAGCTTTCTTT.

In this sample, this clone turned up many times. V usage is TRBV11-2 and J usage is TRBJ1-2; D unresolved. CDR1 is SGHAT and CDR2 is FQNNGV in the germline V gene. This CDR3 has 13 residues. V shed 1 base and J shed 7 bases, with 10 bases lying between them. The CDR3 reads CASSLGAGSGYTF. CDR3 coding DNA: TGTGCCAGCAGCTTAGGTGCAGGCAGTGGCTACACCTTC. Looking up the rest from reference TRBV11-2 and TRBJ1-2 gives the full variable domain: EAGVAQSPRYKIIEKRQSVAFWCNPISGHATLYWYQQILGQGPKLLIQFQNNGVVDDSQLPKDRFSAERLKGVDSTLKIQPAKLEDSAVYLCASSLGAGSGYTFGSGTRLTVV.

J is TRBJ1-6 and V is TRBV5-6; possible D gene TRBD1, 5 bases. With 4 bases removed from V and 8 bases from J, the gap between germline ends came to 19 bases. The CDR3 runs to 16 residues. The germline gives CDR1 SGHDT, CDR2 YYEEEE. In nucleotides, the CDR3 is TGTGCCAGCAGCGTGTGGAGGGGAGGTTCCCATTCACCCCTCCACTTT. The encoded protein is CASSVWRGGSHSPLHF.

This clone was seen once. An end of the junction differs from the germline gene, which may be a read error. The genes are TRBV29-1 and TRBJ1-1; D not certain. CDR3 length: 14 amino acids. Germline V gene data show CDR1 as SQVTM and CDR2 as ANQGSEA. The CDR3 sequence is CSVRYSSADTETFF. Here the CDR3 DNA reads TGCAGCGTTAGATACTCCTCGGCCGACACTGAAACTTTCTTT.

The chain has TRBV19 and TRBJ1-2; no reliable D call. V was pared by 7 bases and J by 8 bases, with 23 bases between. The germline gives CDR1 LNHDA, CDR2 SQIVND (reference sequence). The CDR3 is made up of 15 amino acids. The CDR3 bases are TGTGCCAGTACCCTCAGCGGGGTGGCCTTATGGGGCTACACCTTC. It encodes CASTLSGVALWGYTF. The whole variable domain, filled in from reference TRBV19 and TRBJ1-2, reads DGGITQSPKYLFRKEGQNVTLSCEQNLNHDAMYWYRQDPGQGLRLIYYSQIVNDFQKGDIAEGYSVSREKKESFPLTVTSAQKNPTAFYLCASTLSGVALWGYTFGSGTRLTVV.

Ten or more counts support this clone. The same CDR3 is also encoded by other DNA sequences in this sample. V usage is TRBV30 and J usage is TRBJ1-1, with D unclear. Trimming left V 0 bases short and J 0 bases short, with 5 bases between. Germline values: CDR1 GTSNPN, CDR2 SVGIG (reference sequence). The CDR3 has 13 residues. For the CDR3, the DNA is TGTGCCTGGAGTGTACGGATGAACACTGAAGCTTTCTTT. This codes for CAWSVRMNTEAFF.

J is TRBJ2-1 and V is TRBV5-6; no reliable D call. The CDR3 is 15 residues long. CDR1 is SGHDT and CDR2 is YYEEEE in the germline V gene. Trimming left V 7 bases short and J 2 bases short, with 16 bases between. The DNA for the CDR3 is TGTGCCAGCGCGCATCAGGTGTTTACCTACAATGAGCAGTTCTTC. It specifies CASAHQVFTYNEQFF.

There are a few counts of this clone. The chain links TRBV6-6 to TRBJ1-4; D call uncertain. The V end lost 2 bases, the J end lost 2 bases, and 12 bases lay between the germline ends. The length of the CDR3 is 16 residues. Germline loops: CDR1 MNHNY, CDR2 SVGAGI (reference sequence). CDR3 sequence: CASSYRADPTNEKLFF. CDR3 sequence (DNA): TGTGCCAGCAGTTACCGGGCCGACCCTACTAATGAAAAACTGTTTTTT.

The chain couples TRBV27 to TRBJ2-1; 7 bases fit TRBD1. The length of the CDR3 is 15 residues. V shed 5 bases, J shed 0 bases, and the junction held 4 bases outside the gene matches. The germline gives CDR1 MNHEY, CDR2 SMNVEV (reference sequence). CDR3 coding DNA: TGTGCCAGCAGTCCCAGGGGGAGCTCCTACAATGAGCAGTTCTTC. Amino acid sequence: CASSPRGSSYNEQFF.

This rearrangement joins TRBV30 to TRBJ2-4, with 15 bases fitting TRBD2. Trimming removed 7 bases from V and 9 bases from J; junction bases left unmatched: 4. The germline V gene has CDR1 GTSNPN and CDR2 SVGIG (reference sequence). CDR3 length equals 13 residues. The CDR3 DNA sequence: TGTGCCTTCCGGACTAGCGGGGGGGCCATTCAGTACTTC. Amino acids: CAFRTSGGAIQYF.

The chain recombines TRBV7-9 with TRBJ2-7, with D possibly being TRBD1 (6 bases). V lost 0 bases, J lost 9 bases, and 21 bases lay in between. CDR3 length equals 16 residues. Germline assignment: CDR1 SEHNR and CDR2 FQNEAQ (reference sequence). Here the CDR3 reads CASSLAGAGADDRQYF. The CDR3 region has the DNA TGTGCCAGCAGCTTAGCGGGGGCAGGGGCCGACGACCGGCAGTACTTC.

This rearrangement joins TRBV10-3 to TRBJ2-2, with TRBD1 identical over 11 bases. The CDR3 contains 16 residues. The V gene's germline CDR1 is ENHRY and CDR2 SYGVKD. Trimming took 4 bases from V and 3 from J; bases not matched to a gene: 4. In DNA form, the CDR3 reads TGTGCCATCAGTGGGACAGGGGGCGCTGACACCGGGGAGCTGTTTTTT. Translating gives CAISGTGGADTGELFF.

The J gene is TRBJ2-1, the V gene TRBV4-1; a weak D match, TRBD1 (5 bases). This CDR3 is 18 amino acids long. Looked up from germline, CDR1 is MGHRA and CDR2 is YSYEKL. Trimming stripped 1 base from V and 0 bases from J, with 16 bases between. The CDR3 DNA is TGCGCCAGCAGCCAAGCCATGGACACTTTTAGCTCCTACAATGAGCAGTTCTTC. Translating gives CASSQAMDTFSSYNEQFF.

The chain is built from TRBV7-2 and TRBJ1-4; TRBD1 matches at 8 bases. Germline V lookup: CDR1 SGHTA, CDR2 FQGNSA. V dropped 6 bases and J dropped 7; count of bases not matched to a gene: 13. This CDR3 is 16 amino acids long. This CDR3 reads CASSFTLDRAGEKLFF. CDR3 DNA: TGTGCCAGCAGTTTCACCCTGGACAGGGCAGGTGAAAAACTGTTTTTT.